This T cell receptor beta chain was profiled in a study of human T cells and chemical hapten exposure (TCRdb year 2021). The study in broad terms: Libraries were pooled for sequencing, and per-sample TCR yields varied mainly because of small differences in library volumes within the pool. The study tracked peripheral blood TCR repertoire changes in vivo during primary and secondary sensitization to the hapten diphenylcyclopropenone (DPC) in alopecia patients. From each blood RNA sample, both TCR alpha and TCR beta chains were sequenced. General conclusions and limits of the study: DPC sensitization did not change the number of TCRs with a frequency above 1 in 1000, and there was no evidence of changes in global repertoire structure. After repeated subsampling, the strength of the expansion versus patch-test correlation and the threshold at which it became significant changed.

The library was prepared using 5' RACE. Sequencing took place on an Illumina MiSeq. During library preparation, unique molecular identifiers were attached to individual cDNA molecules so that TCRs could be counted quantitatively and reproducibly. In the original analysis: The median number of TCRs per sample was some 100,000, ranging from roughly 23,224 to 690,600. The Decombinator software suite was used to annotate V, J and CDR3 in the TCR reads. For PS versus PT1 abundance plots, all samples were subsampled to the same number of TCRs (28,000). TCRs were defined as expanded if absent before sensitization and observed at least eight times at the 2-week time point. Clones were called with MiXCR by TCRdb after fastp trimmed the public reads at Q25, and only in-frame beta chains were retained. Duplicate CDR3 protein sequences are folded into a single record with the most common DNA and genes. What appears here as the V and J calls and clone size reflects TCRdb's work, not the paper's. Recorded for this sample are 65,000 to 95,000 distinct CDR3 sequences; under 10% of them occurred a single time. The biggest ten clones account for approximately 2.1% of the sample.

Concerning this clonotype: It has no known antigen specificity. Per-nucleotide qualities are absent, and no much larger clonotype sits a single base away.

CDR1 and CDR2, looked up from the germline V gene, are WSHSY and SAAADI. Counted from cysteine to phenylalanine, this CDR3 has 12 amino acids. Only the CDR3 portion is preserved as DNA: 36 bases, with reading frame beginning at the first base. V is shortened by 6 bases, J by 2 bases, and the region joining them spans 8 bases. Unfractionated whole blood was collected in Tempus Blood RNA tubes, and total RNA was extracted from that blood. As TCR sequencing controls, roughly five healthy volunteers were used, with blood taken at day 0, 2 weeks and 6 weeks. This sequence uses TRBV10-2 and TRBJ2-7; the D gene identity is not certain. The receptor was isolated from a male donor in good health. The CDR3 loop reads CASSDRPYEQYF. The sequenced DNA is TGCGCCAGCAGCGATAGACCCTACGAGCAGTACTTC.